A single T cell receptor beta chain is shown here with its context. This specimen comes from a study of blood T cell repertoires in COVID-19. V trimming: 1 base; J trimming: 6 bases; junction bases outside the gene matches: 2. CDR1 is GTSNPN and CDR2 is SVGIG in the germline V gene (reference sequence). This CDR3 comprises 13 residues. TCRdb keeps only in-frame clones here, not all; method: immunoSEQ multiplex PCR. This sample has 250,000 to 350,000 clones, with around 85% found just once. V and J are TRBV30 and TRBJ1-2, with 10 nucleotides matching TRBD1. The clonotype comes from a woman younger than 45 who had recovered from COVID-19. The material sequenced was peripheral blood. In DNA form, the CDR3 reads TGTGCCTGGAGTGCCGGGACAGGGGATGGCTACACCTTC. It encodes CAWSAGTGDGYTF.